The present T cell receptor beta chain was sequenced within a study of blood T cell repertoires in COVID-19. As for the study in general: T cells, B-cell-depleted T cells, or PBMCs provided the cDNA or gDNA that served as material.

The germline CDR1 and CDR2 sequences are KGHSH and LQKENI. The junction had 5 bases not matched to a gene; V was cut back by 4 bases and J by 1 base. The CDR3 is 16 residues long. Ages ranged from about 18 to 89 years, with residence in some 25 US areas. The assay was immunoSEQ multiplex PCR, and TCRdb's table has in-frame clones only and misses some. This table has 250,000 to 300,000 clones, around 86% appearing once. This sequence was found in a man aged 18 to 29 who had recovered from COVID-19. J is TRBJ2-3 and V is TRBV18; 10 positions agree with TRBD2. The sequenced sample consisted of PBMCs or T cells enriched from blood (not recorded which). The CDR3 here is CASSLRTSGGTDTQYF. In DNA form, the CDR3 reads TGTGCCAGCTCACTTCGGACTAGCGGTGGCACAGATACGCAGTATTTT.